This TCR beta chain was sequenced in a study of blood T cell repertoires in COVID-19. Whole-study context: The cDNA or gDNA used as material had been derived from T cells, B-cell-depleted T cells, or PBMCs.

Per the original methods: Using reference gene primer amplification, nucleated cell counts were estimated. Only in-frame clones appear in the TCRdb table, and some are missing; sequencing was by immunoSEQ multiplex PCR. V, J and clone size derive from that table, while D and trimming were established from the DNA sequence. The sample gives around 320,000 clones, just under 90% of which show up once; roughly 2.9% is in the top ten. CDR1 is SEHNR, CDR2 FQNEAQ, per germline (reference sequence). With 5 bases removed from V and 3 bases from J, the gap between germline ends came to 19 bases. The CDR3 sequence is 16 residues long. Cohort assignment relied on participant-reported clinical history.

The gene calls are TRBV7-9 and TRBJ1-1; TRBD1 is a possible D gene (6 bases). The clonotype originates from a woman in her 50s who had been exposed to COVID-19. Material: PBMCs or T cells enriched from blood (not recorded which). This CDR3 is CASSQGEGAGDTEAFF. The CDR3 DNA follows: TGTGCCAGCAGCCAAGGAGAAGGGGCAGGGGACACTGAAGCTTTCTTT.